The 18 T cell receptor beta chains below were found in one sample sequenced in a study of neoadjuvant anti-PD-1 for oral cavity cancer. Measured with immunoSEQ multiplex PCR; TCRdb has only the in-frame clones, and not every one. The profile shows about 6,700 clones, approximately 80% of them singletons. Material: PBMCs, obtained before nivolumab (anti-PD-1) treatment. The receptors derive from a person aged 40 to 85 with oral cavity squamous cell carcinoma.

The chain uses TRBV11-2 and TRBJ2-3; 11 nucleotides align to TRBD2. With 5 bases clipped from V and 6 bases from J, the junction kept 7 bases outside the gene matches. This CDR3 has 15 amino acids. Germline V gene sequence: CDR1 SGHAT, CDR2 FQNNGV. CDR3 DNA sequence: TGTGCCAGCAGCGCGACTAGCGGGGCCCCCGATACGCAGTATTTT. Its translation: CASSATSGAPDTQYF.

The V gene is TRBV9, the J gene TRBJ1-2; 8 positions match TRBD1. This CDR3 region has 16 residues. The trim removed 0 bases at V and 8 bases at J, leaving 12 bases unmatched. Looked up from germline, CDR1 is SGDLS and CDR2 is YYNGEE. The CDR3 sequence: CASSVEAGRTGKGYTF. DNA of the CDR3: TGTGCCAGCAGCGTAGAGGCGGGTCGGACAGGGAAAGGCTACACCTTC.

V is TRBV9 and J is TRBJ2-7; 7 bases map to TRBD1. CDR1 and CDR2 from the germline V gene are SGDLS and YYNGEE. The CDR3 is 15 amino acids. V shed 0 bases and J 5 bases; nucleotides not matched to a gene: 8. CDR3: CASSVEGRGPDEQYF. The CDR3 coding sequence is TGTGCCAGCAGCGTAGAGGGTAGGGGGCCCGACGAGCAGTACTTC.

CDR3: CASSSGTGWYGYTF. Here the CDR3 DNA reads TGCGCCAGCAGCTCCGGGACAGGGTGGTATGGCTACACCTTC. This chain uses TRBV5-1 with TRBJ1-2; 9 bases match TRBD1. The CDR3 contains 14 residues. Germline assignment: CDR1 SGHRS and CDR2 YFSETQ. The ends lost 3 bases at V and 5 bases at J; junction bases unmatched: 5. The full variable domain, completed using reference TRBV5-1 and TRBJ1-2, is KAGVTQTPRYLIKTRGQQVTLSCSPISGHRSVSWYQQTPGQGLQFLFEYFSETQRNKGNFPGRFSGRQFSNSRSEMNVSTLELGDSALYLCASSSGTGWYGYTFGSGTRLTVV.

This rearrangement joins TRBV4-3 to TRBJ1-1; D ambiguous. CDR3 size: 16 residues. The germline V gene encodes CDR1 LGHNA and CDR2 YSLEER. V was trimmed by 0 bases and J by 0 bases, leaving 11 bases between them. The CDR3 loop reads CASSQDLGRLNTEAFF. CDR3 nucleotides: TGCGCCAGCAGCCAAGATCTGGGCAGGCTGAACACTGAAGCTTTCTTT.

The V gene is TRBV14, the J gene TRBJ2-5, with 13 positions matching TRBD2. From germline, CDR1 is SGHDN and CDR2 FVKESK. With V trimmed by 1 base and J by 2 bases, 4 bases remained unmatched. CDR3 length equals 17 residues. CDR3 loop: CASSQARLAGGQETQYF. CDR3 bases: TGTGCCAGCAGCCAAGCGCGACTAGCGGGGGGACAAGAGACCCAGTACTTC.

This clone was seen only once. The gene calls are TRBV6-1 and TRBJ2-5; weak D call: TRBD2 (6 bases). The CDR3 is made up of 15 amino acids. Trimming took off 3 bases at V and 5 bases at J, with 16 bases between the two ends. CDR1 is MNHNS, CDR2 SASEGT, per germline. The CDR3 is CASSDGGAGGETQYF. CDR3 DNA sequence: TGTGCCAGCAGTGATGGCGGGGCTGGGGGGGAGACCCAGTACTTC.

In its sample, this clone was seen a few times. V gene TRBV27 combines with J gene TRBJ1-1; 8 nucleotides line up with TRBD1. From germline, CDR1 is MNHEY and CDR2 SMNVEV (reference sequence). The ends lost 3 bases at V and 3 bases at J; junction bases unmatched: 0. The CDR3 contains 13 residues. As DNA, the CDR3 is TGTGCCAGCAGTTTGACAGGGGACACTGAAGCTTTCTTT. It yields the protein CASSLTGDTEAFF.

The chain links TRBV4-3 to TRBJ1-1; 7 bases are shared with TRBD1. Germline V gives CDR1 LGHNA, CDR2 YSLEER. With V trimmed by 7 bases and J by 1 base, 6 bases remained unmatched. CDR3 length: 14 residues. The CDR3 coding sequence is TGCGCCAGCACCTCAGGGGGGGGGAACACTGAAGCTTTCTTT. It codes for CASTSGGGNTEAFF.

The chain links TRBV4-3 to TRBJ1-1; a possible D gene is TRBD1 (6 bases). The CDR3 consists of 15 residues. Germline loops: CDR1 LGHNA, CDR2 YSLEER. The ends were cut back, 4 bases at V and 1 base at J, with 13 bases in the middle. CDR3 nucleotides: TGCGCCAGCAGCCTAGTCGGGGGCTCGAACACTGAAGCTTTCTTT. Translating it yields CASSLVGGSNTEAFF.

This chain joins TRBV27 and TRBJ1-1, with D maybe TRBD1 (6 bases). The CDR3 has 15 amino acids. The germline V and J ends were trimmed by 4 bases and 4 bases, with 16 bases remaining between them. Germline-derived CDR1 and CDR2 are MNHEY and SMNVEV (reference sequence). The CDR3 nucleotides read TGTGCCAGCAGTTCAGTAACAGGGTGGGGCACTGAAGCTTTCTTT. It codes for CASSSVTGWGTEAFF.

This chain connects TRBV2 to TRBJ1-4, with D maybe TRBD1 (5 bases). Looked up from germline, CDR1 is SNHLY and CDR2 is FYNNEI. The CDR3 covers 14 residues. V lost 6 bases and J 8 bases, leaving 16 bases between the germline ends. The CDR3: CASRAERGREKLFF. The CDR3 DNA reads as TGTGCCAGCAGAGCAGAGAGGGGACGAGAAAAACTGTTTTTT.

The count of this clone is one. The CDR3 loop is CASSQQAWGIEAFF. For the CDR3, the DNA is TGTGCCAGCAGTCAACAGGCCTGGGGGATCGAAGCTTTCTTT. V gene TRBV27 combines with J gene TRBJ1-1; D is possibly TRBD1 (5 bases). The CDR3 is made up of 14 amino acids. CDR1 MNHEY and CDR2 SMNVEV come from the germline V gene (reference sequence). The V end was cut by 5 bases, the J end by 8 bases, with 18 bases between.

In its sample, this clone was seen a few times. V usage is TRBV6-6 and J usage is TRBJ1-1, with D perhaps matching TRBD1 (5 bases). The germline V and J ends were trimmed by 6 bases and 11 bases, with 19 bases remaining between them. This CDR3 is 13 amino acids long. Per the germline V gene, CDR1 is MNHNY and CDR2 is SVGAGI (reference sequence). CDR3 in amino acids: CASSSQGGERAFF. CDR3 in DNA: TGTGCCAGCAGCTCCCAGGGAGGGGAGAGGGCTTTCTTT.

V is TRBV7-8 and J is TRBJ1-4; the match to TRBD1 covers 8 bases. Germline V gene sequence: CDR1 SGHVS, CDR2 FQNEAQ. V shed 5 bases and J 4 bases; nucleotides not matched to a gene: 6. The CDR3 runs 15 residues. The CDR3 DNA follows: TGTGCCAGCAGCAAAACCGACAGGGGTAATGAAAAACTGTTTTTT. Translated, it gives CASSKTDRGNEKLFF.

CDR3 sequence reads: CASSKQVETLTPRDSHQPQHF. For the CDR3, the DNA is TGTGCCAGCAGCAAACAAGTAGAGACCCTTACTCCACGGGACTCTCATCAGCCCCAGCATTTT. J is TRBJ1-5 and V is TRBV21-1. TRBV21-1 is assigned pseudogene status. This CDR3 is 21 amino acids long.

The rearrangement links TRBV30 to TRBJ1-1; D not resolved. Germline V gives CDR1 GTSNPN, CDR2 SVGIG (reference sequence). The CDR3 loop spans 14 amino acids. Trimming took 0 bases from V and 0 from J, leaving 8 bases between them. The CDR3 DNA reads TGTGCCTGGAGTGTAAATACAGTGAACACTGAAGCTTTCTTT. Protein product: CAWSVNTVNTEAFF.

The gene calls are TRBV29-1 and TRBJ2-5, with TRBD1 as a possible D gene (6 bases). Trimming pared 4 bases from V and 3 bases from J, leaving 9 bases between. Germline V gives CDR1 SQVTM, CDR2 ANQGSEA. The CDR3 sequence is 12 residues long. This CDR3 is CSVGGQKETQYF. The CDR3 nucleotides read TGCAGCGTTGGTGGACAGAAAGAGACCCAGTACTTC.